The present TCR beta chain was sequenced within a study of blood T cell repertoires in COVID-19. On the study more broadly: The study drew acute and convalescent COVID-19 samples from the United States, Italy and Spain. T cells, B-cell-depleted T cells, or PBMCs supplied cDNA or gDNA.

Methods used by the authors: Amplified reference gene primers provided the basis for estimating nucleated cell counts. The repertoire was sequenced with immunoSEQ multiplex PCR; TCRdb's copy has only in-frame clones and lacks some. The DNA gave D and trimming, while V, J and clone size come from that table. The sample shows 90,000 or so clones, approximately 82% of them seen only once. The sequenced sample was peripheral blood. The clonotype originates from a man in his 60s with acute or convalescent COVID-19.

CDR3 residues: CASSFGDAYNSPLHF. The CDR3 DNA sequence: TGTGCCAGCAGCTTTGGAGACGCTTATAATTCACCCCTCCACTTT. This chain links TRBV7-2 with TRBJ1-6; D remains unclear. Germline V lookup: CDR1 SGHTA, CDR2 FQGNSA. The CDR3 extends over 15 amino acids. Trimming took 3 bases from V and 4 from J, leaving 10 bases between them.